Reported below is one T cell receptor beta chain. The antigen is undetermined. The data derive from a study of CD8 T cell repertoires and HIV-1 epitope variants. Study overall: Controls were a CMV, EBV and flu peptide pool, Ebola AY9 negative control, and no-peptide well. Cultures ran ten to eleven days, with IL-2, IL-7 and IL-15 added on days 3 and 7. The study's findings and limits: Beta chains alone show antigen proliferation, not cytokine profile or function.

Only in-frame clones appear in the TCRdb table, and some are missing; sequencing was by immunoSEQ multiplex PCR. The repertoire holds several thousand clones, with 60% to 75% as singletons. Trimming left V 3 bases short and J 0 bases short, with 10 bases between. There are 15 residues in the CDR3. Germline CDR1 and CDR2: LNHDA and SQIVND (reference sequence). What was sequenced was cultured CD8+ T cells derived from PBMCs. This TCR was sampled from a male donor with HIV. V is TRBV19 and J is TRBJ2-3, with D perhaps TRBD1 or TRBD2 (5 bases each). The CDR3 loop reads CASSMGVSSTDTQYF. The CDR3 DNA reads TGTGCCAGTAGTATGGGGGTCTCTAGCACAGATACGCAGTATTTT.